These 25 T cell receptor beta chains originate from one sample sequenced in a study of shared clonotypes between healthy human individuals. The naive CD8 fraction comprised CD45RO-negative cells positively selected for CCR7 and excluded terminally differentiated effector memory CD45RA+ cells. The protocol was immunoSEQ multiplex PCR, while the TCRdb copy is restricted to in-frame clones and leaves out a portion. Among hundreds of thousands of clones listed, about 95% were seen once. Sequencing used naive CD8+ T cells sorted from blood. These receptors came from a woman under 40 in good health.

This clone was seen only once. The chain recombines TRBV9 with TRBJ1-5; D might be TRBD1 (6 bases). Germline V gene sequence: CDR1 SGDLS, CDR2 YYNGEE. CDR3 length: 15 amino acids. Between the trimmed V and J ends, which lost 3 bases and 5 bases, there was a span of 15 bases. The CDR3 here is CASSEEGYRDQPQHF. CDR3 in DNA: TGTGCCAGCAGCGAGGAGGGTTACAGGGATCAGCCCCAGCATTTT.

The sample holds one count of this clone. The J gene is TRBJ2-1, the V gene TRBV10-3; D remains unclear. Germline V gene sequence: CDR1 ENHRY, CDR2 SYGVKD. This CDR3 has 14 residues. V lost 4 bases, J lost 5 bases, and 12 bases lay in between. The CDR3 loop reads CAISGYELNNEQFF. In DNA form, the CDR3 reads TGTGCCATCAGTGGATACGAACTTAACAATGAGCAGTTCTTC.

This CDR3 is CASSRGQTGGEQYF. The CDR3 DNA reads TGTGCCAGCAGCCGGGGGCAGACAGGGGGCGAGCAGTACTTC. V usage is TRBV5-8 and J usage is TRBJ2-7; 9 bases match TRBD1. Germline CDR1 and CDR2: SGHTS and YDEGEE. V gave up 4 bases and J gave up 6 bases; unmatched junction bases: 8. CDR3 size: 14 residues.

The chain uses TRBV15 and TRBJ1-2; D possibly corresponds to TRBD1 (5 bases). The CDR3 totals 16 residues. Trimming took 3 bases from V and 4 from J, leaving 18 bases between them. Germline CDR1 LNHNV, CDR2 YYDKDF (reference sequence). The CDR3 loop reads CATSRDRVGAVYGYTF. CDR3 sequence (DNA): TGTGCCACCAGCAGGGACCGGGTTGGGGCGGTCTATGGCTACACCTTC.

The chain employs TRBV6-5 and TRBJ1-1; D uncertain. The CDR3 is made up of 12 amino acids. Germline-derived CDR1 and CDR2 are MNHEY and SVGAGI. V was pared by 5 bases and J by 1 base, with 5 bases between. The CDR3 protein is CASSTWNTEAFF. The DNA of the CDR3 is TGTGCCAGCAGTACTTGGAACACTGAAGCTTTCTTT.

The chain joins TRBV11-2 to TRBJ2-7; D unclear. The germline CDR1 and CDR2 sequences are SGHAT and FQNNGV. There are 13 residues in the CDR3. Trimming pared 1 base from V and 2 bases from J, leaving 6 bases between. The CDR3 region has the DNA TGTGCCAGCAGCTTAGTAATAGCCTACGAGCAGTACTTC. Protein sequence: CASSLVIAYEQYF.

This clone was seen only once. The V and J genes are TRBV4-1 and TRBJ2-1; 9 bases are a match to TRBD2. This CDR3 is built from 14 residues. Per the germline V gene, CDR1 is MGHRA and CDR2 is YSYEKL. The CDR3, as DNA: TGCGCGACCGCCCTTCTAGCGGGGAACAATGAGCAGTTCTTC. Translation: CATALLAGNNEQFF.

V usage is TRBV5-1 and J usage is TRBJ2-7; D perhaps matches TRBD1 (5 bases). The CDR3 is 15 amino acids. Germline V CDR1 and CDR2: SGHRS, YFSETQ. V lost 4 bases to trimming and J lost 6 bases, with 20 bases between them. The CDR3 is CASSHPGQGTVEQYF. The DNA for the CDR3 is TGCGCCAGCAGCCATCCTGGACAAGGTACTGTCGAGCAGTACTTC.

Only a few counts were recorded for this clone. The gene calls are TRBV7-9 and TRBJ1-1, with D perhaps TRBD1 (6 bases). This CDR3 is built from 12 residues. Trimming cost V 6 bases and J 5 bases, with 10 bases left between them. Germline V CDR1 and CDR2: SEHNR, FQNEAQ (reference sequence). In DNA form, the CDR3 reads TGTGCCAGCAGTGCAGGGGCTACTGAAGCTTTCTTT. It yields the protein CASSAGATEAFF.

CDR3 residues: CASRPDGYYGYTF. The CDR3 bases are TGTGCCAGCAGACCGGACGGATACTATGGCTACACCTTC. The chain is built from TRBV9 and TRBJ1-2; D ambiguous. The CDR3 totals 13 residues. V dropped 5 bases and J dropped 3 bases, with 11 bases sitting between them. Looked up from germline, CDR1 is SGDLS and CDR2 is YYNGEE. Using reference TRBV9 and TRBJ1-2 for the parts outside the CDR3, the full variable domain is DSGVTQTPKHLITATGQRVTLRCSPRSGDLSVYWYQQSLDQGLQFLIQYYNGEERAKGNILERFSAQQFPDLHSELNLSSLELGDSALYFCASRPDGYYGYTFGSGTRLTVV.

V usage is TRBV9 and J usage is TRBJ2-3; 9 bases are a match to TRBD2. Germline V gene sequence: CDR1 SGDLS, CDR2 YYNGEE. This CDR3 comprises 17 residues. The V and J ends lost 4 bases and 0 bases, in that order; junction bases with no gene match: 9. As DNA, the CDR3 is TGTGCCAGCAGCACCAACCCTAGCGGGAACAGCACAGATACGCAGTATTTT. This translates into CASSTNPSGNSTDTQYF.

DNA of the CDR3: TGTGCCAGCACGGCACTTAACAGGGAGAACACTGAAGCTTTCTTT. Translating gives CASTALNRENTEAFF. V gene TRBV9 combines with J gene TRBJ1-1, with a weak D call TRBD1 (6 bases). The ends were cut back, 6 bases at V and 1 base at J, with 16 bases in the middle. The CDR3 has 15 residues. CDR1 and CDR2 (germline): SGDLS, YYNGEE.

This chain joins TRBV28 and TRBJ2-3; the D is unclear. The CDR3 sequence is 15 residues long. Germline assignment: CDR1 MDHEN and CDR2 SYDVKM. The germline V and J ends were trimmed by 2 bases and 0 bases, with 9 bases remaining between them. In DNA, the CDR3 is TGTGCCAGCAGTTTAACCCTTACTAGCACAGATACGCAGTATTTT. It translates to CASSLTLTSTDTQYF.

The chain employs TRBV7-9 and TRBJ2-7; no reliable D call. Germline CDR1 reads SEHNR; CDR2 reads FQNEAQ (reference sequence). The CDR3 length is 13 residues. Trimming stripped 5 bases from V and 4 bases from J, with 12 bases between. The CDR3 coding sequence is TGTGCCAGCAGCCCACCTGACAAATACGAGCAGTACTTC. This codes for CASSPPDKYEQYF. The variable domain in full, completed from reference TRBV7-9 and TRBJ2-7, reads DTGVSQNPRHKITKRGQNVTFRCDPISEHNRLYWYRQTLGQGPEFLTYFQNEAQLEKSRLLSDRFSAERPKGSFSTLEIQRTEQGDSAMYLCASSPPDKYEQYFGPGTRLTVT.

The chain joins TRBV28 to TRBJ2-4; 7 nucleotides line up with TRBD1. CDR3 length: 16 amino acids. Germline trimming cut 5 bases from V and 0 bases from J; bases unmatched to any gene: 7. CDR1 and CDR2 (germline): MDHEN, SYDVKM. CDR3 bases: TGTGCCAGCAGTGTAGGGACAGAACTAGCCAAAAACATTCAGTACTTC. This translates into CASSVGTELAKNIQYF.

The CDR3 DNA follows: TGTGCCAGCAGTTTAACTAGCGGGAACTCCTACGAGCAGTACTTC. Translation: CASSLTSGNSYEQYF. The gene calls are TRBV28 and TRBJ2-7, with 10 nucleotides matching TRBD2. CDR3 size: 15 residues. The germline CDR1 and CDR2 sequences are MDHEN and SYDVKM. J lost 0 bases, V lost 2 bases, and 1 base had no gene match.

The rearrangement links TRBV27 to TRBJ2-1; D uncertain. The CDR3 sequence is 14 residues long. V gave up 5 bases and J gave up 6 bases, with 14 bases separating them. Germline V CDR1 and CDR2: MNHEY, SMNVEV (reference sequence). CDR3 region: CASSLQRGPNEQFF. As DNA, the CDR3 is TGTGCCAGCAGTCTACAGCGTGGGCCCAATGAGCAGTTCTTC.

V and J are TRBV27 and TRBJ2-7, with D perhaps TRBD1 (7 bases). The CDR3 loop spans 14 amino acids. The germline CDR1 and CDR2 sequences are MNHEY and SMNVEV (reference sequence). V dropped 8 bases and J dropped 5 bases, with 19 bases sitting between them. The CDR3 region is CASGLRGRGDEQYF. CDR3 DNA: TGTGCCAGCGGCCTCCGCGGCAGGGGGGACGAGCAGTACTTC.

Only one count was recorded for this clone. This chain connects TRBV27 to TRBJ2-2, with TRBD1 matching 11 bases. The junction had 17 bases not matched to a gene; V was cut back by 5 bases and J by 9 bases. This CDR3 region has 18 residues. Germline CDR1 MNHEY, CDR2 SMNVEV (reference sequence). CDR3 residues: CASSGPGTGGPGSRELFF. CDR3 sequence (DNA): TGTGCCAGCAGTGGTCCCGGGACAGGGGGGCCCGGATCTAGGGAGCTGTTTTTT.

The rearrangement joins TRBV28 to TRBJ1-6, with D perhaps matching TRBD1 (5 bases). The germline CDR1 and CDR2 sequences are MDHEN and SYDVKM. V gave up 1 base and J gave up 16 bases, with 11 bases separating them. This CDR3 is built from 12 residues. CDR3 loop: CASSLSPGPLHF. DNA of the CDR3: TGTGCCAGCAGTTTATCCCCAGGGCCACTCCACTTT.

The chain uses TRBV7-8 and TRBJ2-3; TRBD2 matches 14 bases. CDR3 length equals 19 residues. In germline, CDR1 is SGHVS, CDR2 FQNEAQ. The V gene end was trimmed by 1 base and the J gene end by 2 bases; junction bases not matched to a gene: 8. The CDR3 reads CASSLGSGTSGSDTDTQYF. Here the CDR3 DNA reads TGTGCCAGCAGCTTAGGGAGTGGGACTAGCGGGAGTGACACAGATACGCAGTATTTT.

This chain links TRBV29-1 with TRBJ2-1, with 12 bases lining up with TRBD2. The V and J ends lost 3 bases and 6 bases, in that order; junction bases with no gene match: 6. The CDR3 is 15 residues long. Germline values: CDR1 SQVTM, CDR2 ANQGSEA. The CDR3 coding sequence is TGCAGCGTTGAGAGACTAGCGGGAGTCGGCAATGAGCAGTTCTTC. It codes for CSVERLAGVGNEQFF.

The chain recombines TRBV4-1 with TRBJ2-4; D tentatively fits TRBD1 or TRBD2 (6 bases each). The CDR3 is made up of 17 amino acids. CDR1 and CDR2 (germline): MGHRA, YSYEKL. The ends were cut back, 1 base at V and 0 bases at J, with 13 bases in the middle. The CDR3 protein is CASSQGGTQIAKNIQYF. CDR3 bases: TGCGCCAGCAGCCAAGGCGGGACACAAATAGCCAAAAACATTCAGTACTTC.

This chain uses TRBV5-4 with TRBJ2-3; possibly TRBD1 for D (6 bases). CDR1 and CDR2 from the germline V gene are SGHNT and YYREEE (reference sequence). CDR3 length equals 15 residues. V dropped 0 bases and J dropped 3 bases, with 11 bases sitting between them. CDR3 in DNA: TGTGCCAGCAGCTTGGACAGGGCCCGGACAGATACGCAGTATTTT. Encoded protein: CASSLDRARTDTQYF.

CDR3: CASLGGGYEQYF. CDR3 sequence (DNA): TGTGCCAGCCTGGGTGGGGGCTACGAGCAGTACTTC. This chain connects TRBV28 to TRBJ2-7; either TRBD1 or TRBD2 may supply D (5 bases each). Germline V gene lookup returns CDR1 MDHEN and CDR2 SYDVKM. V was cut by 8 bases and J by 3 bases, with 11 bases left in between. The CDR3 has 12 amino acids.